A selection of T cell receptor beta chains follows, all from one sample in a study of blood T cell repertoires in COVID-19. Using immunoSEQ multiplex PCR, the repertoire was profiled, and TCRdb retains in-frame clones only, with some absent. Of approximately 70,000 clones listed, around 90% are singletons. The sample was peripheral blood. The receptors here all came from a middle-aged man with COVID-19, enrolled during active disease. CDR3s leave out the opening cysteine and the closing phenylalanine or tryptophan. D genes are given only for firm matches. Clone sizes are given selectively: once, few, many, or a class where the clone is expanded.

d_gene	v_gene	j_gene	abundance	CDR3aa
TRBD1	TRBV29-1	TRBJ1-1	.	SVEGQGDTEAF
.	TRBV2	TRBJ2-5	.	ASSETGWKETQY
.	TRBV6-6	TRBJ1-1	.	ASNFQGNTEAF
TRBD1	TRBV5-1	TRBJ1-2	.	ASSPQGADYGYT
.	TRBV12-3/TRBV12-4	TRBJ2-2	.	ASSLRGTGELF
.	TRBV5-4	TRBJ2-7	.	ASSFTPSGKEQY
.	TRBV7-9	TRBJ1-1	once	ASSPGTSVNTEAF
TRBD1	TRBV27	TRBJ2-1	.	ASSLQGTYNEQF
TRBD2	TRBV5-1	TRBJ2-5	.	ASSPGLAGVETQY
TRBD1	TRBV24-1	TRBJ1-5	.	ATSDRGQGGNQPQH
.	TRBV7-8	TRBJ2-5	.	ASSRRRGRETQY
.	TRBV6-5	TRBJ1-4	once	ASSPNHATNEKLF
TRBD1	TRBV6-4	TRBJ2-7	.	ASTQIGTGTYEQY
.	TRBV3-1/TRBV3-2	TRBJ1-3	.	ASSQAPGVNSGNTIY
TRBD2	TRBV2	TRBJ2-3	.	ASISGGAWTDTQY
TRBD2	TRBV4-2	TRBJ2-3	.	ASSQGVGHSGGHSYTDTQY
.	TRBV13	TRBJ2-3	.	ASSLSGGDTQY
TRBD1	TRBV9	TRBJ2-1	.	ASSKTGAFSYNEQF
.	TRBV3-1/TRBV3-2	TRBJ1-1	.	ASGPGVAGTEAF
TRBD1	TRBV6-5	TRBJ2-7	.	ASRGDRGTYEQY
.	TRBV3-1/TRBV3-2	TRBJ2-7	once	ASSRGSEQY
.	TRBV5-1	TRBJ1-1	once	ASSDPVTSNTEAF
TRBD1	TRBV5-1	TRBJ2-5	.	ASNSGTGGQETQY
TRBD1	TRBV6-5	TRBJ1-1	.	ASSIQGGTEAF
TRBD2	TRBV7-7	TRBJ2-1	.	ASSLGLAGEFNEQF
.	TRBV6-1	TRBJ1-2	.	ASSFGQQGGYT
.	TRBV5-1	TRBJ2-7	.	ASSLAQGPTYEQY
TRBD2	TRBV9	TRBJ2-3	.	ASSVSTSGADTQY
TRBD1	TRBV29-1	TRBJ1-6	.	SVGDSEASPLH
.	TRBV12-3/TRBV12-4	TRBJ2-5	.	ASSLNQQETQY
.	TRBV7-3	TRBJ2-6	.	ASGAPQSANVLT
.	TRBV20-1	TRBJ1-2	.	SASPPAGGLGYT
.	TRBV6-5	TRBJ1-2	.	ASSYIESDGYT
.	TRBV9	TRBJ2-5	.	ASSRNSGGRVETQY
.	TRBV6-5	TRBJ1-4	.	ASGREEGVGRLF
.	TRBV28	TRBJ1-2	.	ASRSGQTNYYGYT